This T cell receptor beta chain was profiled in a study of T cells in tumors after PD-1 blockade. Overall study: No patient had prior checkpoint blockade, systemic immunosuppression, or radiotherapy within 4 weeks. Some patients also took daily vismodegib 150 mg during anti-PD-1 treatment.

Data came from immunoSEQ multiplex PCR; TCRdb stores just in-frame clones and leaves some out. The table lists some 48,000 clones, 60% to 80% of them singletons. V lost 5 bases and J lost 4, with 20 bases in between. Germline V gene lookup returns CDR1 SGHTA and CDR2 FQGTGA. This CDR3 contains 16 residues. V gene TRBV7-3 combines with J gene TRBJ1-1, with a tentative D call TRBD1 (6 bases). This specimen was PBMCs, taken before anti-PD-1 treatment. This TCR derives from a human donor with basal cell carcinoma. CDR3 in DNA: TGTGCCAGCAGCCCCAGAGCGGGGGGCGGAGGCACTGAAGCTTTCTTT. Protein product: CASSPRAGGGGTEAFF.